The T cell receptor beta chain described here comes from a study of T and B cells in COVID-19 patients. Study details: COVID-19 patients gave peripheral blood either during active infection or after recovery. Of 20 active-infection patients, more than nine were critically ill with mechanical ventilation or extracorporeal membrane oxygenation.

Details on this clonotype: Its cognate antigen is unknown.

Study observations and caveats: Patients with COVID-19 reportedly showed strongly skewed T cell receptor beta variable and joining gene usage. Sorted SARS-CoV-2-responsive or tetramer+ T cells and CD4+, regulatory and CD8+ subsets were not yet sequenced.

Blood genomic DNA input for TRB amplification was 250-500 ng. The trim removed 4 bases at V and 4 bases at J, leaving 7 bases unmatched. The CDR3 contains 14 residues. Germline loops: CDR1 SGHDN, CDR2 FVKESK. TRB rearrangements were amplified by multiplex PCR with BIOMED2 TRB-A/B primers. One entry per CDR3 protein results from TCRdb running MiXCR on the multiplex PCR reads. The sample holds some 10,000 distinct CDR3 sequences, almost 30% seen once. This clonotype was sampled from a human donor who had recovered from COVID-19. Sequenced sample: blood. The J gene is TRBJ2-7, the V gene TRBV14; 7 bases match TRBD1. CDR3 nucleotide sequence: TGTGCCAGCAGCCCACGGGACAGTGGATACGAGCAGTACGTC. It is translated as CASSPRDSGYEQYV.